This record covers a single T cell receptor beta chain. Clones were read by immunoSEQ multiplex PCR, and TCRdb kept only the in-frame ones, dropping some. The sample lists about 55,000 clones; 80% to 85% were seen once. Germline assignment: CDR1 KGHSH and CDR2 LQKENI. This CDR3 comprises 17 residues. The trim removed 3 bases at V and 0 bases at J, leaving 7 bases unmatched. The data belong to a study of blood T cell repertoires in COVID-19. The J gene is TRBJ2-3, the V gene TRBV18; 9 positions agree with TRBD1. This sequence was found in a human donor in a cohort sampled during active or convalescent COVID-19. The sequenced material came from peripheral blood. CDR3 coding DNA: TGTGCCAGCTCACCCTACGACACAGGGGGCAGCACAGATACGCAGTATTTT. Translated, it gives CASSPYDTGGSTDTQYF.